The T cell receptor (beta chain) described here comes from a study of identical twins. Points from the study as a whole: Conclusions were based on cross-sectional statistical analysis, without following the same donors. Weaker excess twin sharing was seen among beta out-of-frame sequences. Insertion counts were lower in abundant cord blood beta clonotypes, a trend that memory repertoires did not show. Compared with models, monozygotic twins showed more out-of-frame TCR alpha sharing.

TCRdb reprocessed the 5' RACE reads via MiXCR and lists one record per CDR3 protein. The sample yields about 240,000 distinct CDR3 sequences, roughly 10% seen once. This clonotype appeared many times. What it binds is unknown. The germline gives CDR1 MNHEY, CDR2 SVGAGI. This CDR3 spans 14 amino acids. V shed 4 bases and J 5 bases; nucleotides not matched to a gene: 5. The sequenced sample was memory T cells sorted from blood. The sequence derives from a man in his fifties or sixties in good health. The chain has TRBV6-5 and TRBJ2-7; 10 bases map to TRBD2. Here the CDR3 DNA reads TGTGCCAGCAGTTTTTCTAGCGGGAGTCACGAGCAGTACTTC. It specifies CASSFSSGSHEQYF.